Following are 14 T cell receptor beta chains from one sample sequenced in a study of cytomegalovirus exposure and HLA in healthy donors. The PCR ran on 60 Vbeta and 13 Jbeta primers. TCRdb keeps only in-frame clones here, not all; method: immunoSEQ multiplex PCR. The repertoire has about 150,000 clones, approximately 70% of them found once; the top ten carry roughly 1.9%. The sequenced material came from PBMCs. The receptors were sampled from a woman aged 60 to 75 in good health and CMV-seropositive.

V and J are TRBV6-1 and TRBJ2-3, with D possibly matching TRBD2 (6 bases). Germline V gives CDR1 MNHNS, CDR2 SASEGT. The ends were cut back, 10 bases at V and 0 bases at J, with 11 bases in the middle. CDR3 size: 13 residues. The CDR3 nucleotides are TGTGCCACCAGCGGGTATAGCACAGATACGCAGTATTTT. Protein: CATSGYSTDTQYF.

The chain uses TRBV28 and TRBJ1-2, with 7 bases fitting TRBD1. The CDR3 totals 13 residues. The V gene's germline CDR1 is MDHEN and CDR2 SYDVKM. After removal of 3 bases from V and 10 bases from J, the junction contained 8 bases not matched to a gene. The CDR3 region is CASSLQGQGDYTF. For the CDR3, the DNA is TGTGCCAGCAGTTTGCAAGGCCAGGGGGACTACACCTTC.

The gene calls are TRBV28 and TRBJ2-5, with TRBD2 identical over 7 bases. Germline CDR1 reads MDHEN; CDR2 reads SYDVKM. After removal of 6 bases from V and 1 base from J, the junction contained 2 bases not matched to a gene. The CDR3 runs 13 residues. CDR3 sequence: CASSPSGQETQYF. The CDR3 region has the DNA TGTGCCAGCAGCCCTAGCGGCCAAGAGACCCAGTACTTC.

This clone came up once. The chain is built from TRBV6-5 and TRBJ2-7; 8 nucleotides line up with TRBD1. The CDR3 has 14 residues. The germline V gene has CDR1 MNHEY and CDR2 SVGAGI. Trimming removed 3 bases from V and 1 base from J; junction bases left unmatched: 2. CDR3 DNA sequence: TGTGCCAGCAGTTATCGGGACAGGTCCTACGAGCAGTACTTC. Residues: CASSYRDRSYEQYF.

This clone was seen only a few times. V usage is TRBV12-5 and J usage is TRBJ1-1; TRBD1 aligns across 7 bases. Germline V lookup: CDR1 LGHNT, CDR2 FRNRAP. The CDR3 is 14 residues long. V shed 5 bases, J shed 5 bases, and the junction held 8 bases outside the gene matches. The CDR3 nucleotides read TGTGCTAGTGGTCCAGACAGGGTAACGACTGAAGCTTTCTTT. It is translated as CASGPDRVTTEAFF.

This sequence joins TRBV19 and TRBJ1-5; D might be TRBD1 (5 bases). The germline gives CDR1 LNHDA, CDR2 SQIVND (reference sequence). This CDR3 region has 16 residues. The V and J ends lost 5 bases and 4 bases respectively, with 18 bases between them. DNA of the CDR3: TGTGCCAGTAGTGAAACCGGGACGGGGGGGAATCAGCCCCAGCATTTT. Its translation: CASSETGTGGNQPQHF.

The rearrangement uses TRBV9 and TRBJ2-1; 8 positions agree with TRBD2. This CDR3 has 15 amino acids. Germline V gives CDR1 SGDLS, CDR2 YYNGEE. V lost 3 bases, J lost 7 bases, and 9 bases stayed unmatched. DNA of the CDR3: TGTGCCAGCAGCGCCTCAGCGGGAGAAGGGAATGAGCAGTTCTTC. This translates into CASSASAGEGNEQFF.

The rearrangement uses TRBV5-4 and TRBJ1-1, with D perhaps matching TRBD1 (5 bases). Trimming pared 0 bases from V and 4 bases from J, leaving 10 bases between. From germline, CDR1 is SGHNT and CDR2 YYREEE (reference sequence). The CDR3 has 14 amino acids. The CDR3 sequence is CASSLEGRSTEAFF. The CDR3 DNA reads as TGTGCCAGCAGCTTGGAGGGGAGGAGCACTGAAGCTTTCTTT.

The chain couples TRBV6-1 to TRBJ2-5; TRBD1 matches at 9 bases. The germline V gene has CDR1 MNHNS and CDR2 SASEGT. The length of the CDR3 is 15 residues. The V gene end was trimmed by 6 bases and the J gene end by 3 bases; junction bases not matched to a gene: 8. CDR3 amino acids: CASRGDGTGKETQYF. The CDR3 coding sequence is TGTGCCAGCAGAGGGGACGGGACAGGGAAAGAGACCCAGTACTTC.

The chain carries TRBV6-5 and TRBJ2-7, with TRBD1 identical over 7 bases. The CDR3 is 15 residues long. Germline-derived CDR1 and CDR2 are MNHEY and SVGAGI. Losses at the gene ends were 5 bases for V and 6 bases for J; bases not matched to a gene: 13. The CDR3 DNA sequence: TGTGCCAGCAGTCCTCCAGGGACAGCAGGCCGCGAGCAGTACTTC. As protein: CASSPPGTAGREQYF.

The rearrangement uses TRBV7-8 and TRBJ2-7, with TRBD2 matching over 7 bases. Germline assignment: CDR1 SGHVS and CDR2 FQNEAQ. The ends lost 1 base at V and 4 bases at J; junction bases unmatched: 7. This CDR3 contains 15 residues. The CDR3 DNA follows: TGTGCCAGCAGCTTAGTTGGCGGGAGTAGTTACGAGCAGTACTTC. Its translation is CASSLVGGSSYEQYF.

The V call is TRBV28, the J call TRBJ2-1, with D possibly TRBD2 on 6 matching bases. The CDR3 length is 13 residues. Germline loops: CDR1 MDHEN, CDR2 SYDVKM. Trimming stripped 2 bases from V and 7 bases from J, with 9 bases between. The chain's CDR3 is CASSLGGWNEQFF. As DNA, the CDR3 is TGTGCCAGCAGTTTAGGAGGGTGGAATGAGCAGTTCTTC.

The chain is built from TRBV6-1 and TRBJ1-2; TRBD1 might be the D (5 bases). Trimming took off 0 bases at V and 4 bases at J, with 18 bases between the two ends. Germline CDR1 and CDR2: MNHNS and SASEGT. The CDR3 has 17 amino acids. The CDR3 reads CASSEAPSKGQVYGYTF. The CDR3 bases are TGTGCCAGCAGTGAAGCGCCGAGCAAGGGGCAAGTCTATGGCTACACCTTC.

The V and J genes are TRBV28 and TRBJ1-3; 7 nucleotides line up with TRBD1. From germline, CDR1 is MDHEN and CDR2 SYDVKM. The CDR3 spans 15 residues. V was clipped by 7 bases and J by 3 bases; unmatched bases: 9. CDR3 sequence: CASMSEGAGGNTIYF. CDR3 in DNA: TGTGCCAGCATGTCGGAGGGGGCAGGTGGAAACACCATATATTTT.